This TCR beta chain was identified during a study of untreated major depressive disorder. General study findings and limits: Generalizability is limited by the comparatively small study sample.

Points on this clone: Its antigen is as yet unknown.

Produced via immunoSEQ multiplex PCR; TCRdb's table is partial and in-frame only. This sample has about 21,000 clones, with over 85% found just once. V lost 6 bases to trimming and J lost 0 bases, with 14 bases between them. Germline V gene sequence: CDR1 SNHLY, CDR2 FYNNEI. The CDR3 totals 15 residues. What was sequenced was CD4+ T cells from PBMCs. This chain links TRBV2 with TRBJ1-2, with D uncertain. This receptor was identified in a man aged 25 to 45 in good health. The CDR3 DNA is TGTGCCAGCAGCGCTGAAGGAAAAGCTAACTATGGCTACACCTTC. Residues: CASSAEGKANYGYTF. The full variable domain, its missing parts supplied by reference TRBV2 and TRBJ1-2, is EPEVTQTPSHQVTQMGQEVILRCVPISNHLYFYWYRQILGQKVEFLVSFYNNEISEKSEIFDDQFSVERPDGSNFTLKIRSTKLEDSAMYFCASSAEGKANYGYTFGSGTRLTVV.